The rows below give T cell receptor beta chains drawn from one sample of a study of CD8+ T cells in alopecia areata. The method was immunoSEQ multiplex PCR; TCRdb's version includes in-frame clones alone and lacks a portion of them. The sample records roughly 190,000 clones, 45% to 75% being singletons. The material sequenced was CD4+ T cells sorted from blood, taken at week 4, from a patient treated with tofacitinib. The source is a human donor with alopecia areata. Both conserved end residues are part of each CDR3. A D gene is named only where the DNA matches it firmly. Size tells how often a clone was seen (once, few, many) or the class of an expanded clone, and some rows leave it out.

clone_size | j_call | v_call | d_call | cdr3_aa | cdr3_nt
NA | TRBJ2-7 | TRBV6-1 | NA | CASSEGFGQSYEQYF | TGTGCCAGCAGTGAGGGTTTCGGGCAGTCCTACGAGCAGTACTTC
NA | TRBJ2-2 | TRBV30 | NA | CAWSVSTGGRTGELFF | TGTGCCTGGAGTGTATCGACGGGCGGCCGCACCGGGGAGCTGTTTTTT
few | TRBJ1-1 | TRBV7-2 | NA | CASSFKGRVEAFF | TGTGCCAGCAGCTTCAAAGGACGGGTTGAAGCTTTCTTT
NA | TRBJ1-1 | TRBV30 | NA | CAWSMGAWVNTEAFF | TGTGCCTGGAGTATGGGGGCCTGGGTGAACACTGAAGCTTTCTTT
NA | TRBJ2-7 | TRBV2 | NA | CASNGDGMEQYF | TGTGCCAGCAACGGGGATGGGATGGAGCAGTACTTC
once | TRBJ2-5 | TRBV25-1 | TRBD1 | CASSDPGQGAGTQYF | TGTGCCAGCAGTGACCCCGGACAGGGGGCGGGGACCCAGTACTTC
NA | TRBJ1-1 | TRBV20-1 | NA | CSARADTEAFF | TGCAGTGCTAGGGCGGACACTGAAGCTTTCTTT
NA | TRBJ2-7 | TRBV5-1 | NA | CASTAGALMYEQYF | TGCGCCAGCACAGCAGGAGCCCTCATGTACGAGCAGTACTTC
NA | TRBJ1-1 | TRBV30 | NA | CAWSAGRGAEAFF | TGTGCCTGGAGTGCTGGACGGGGAGCTGAAGCTTTCTTT
NA | TRBJ1-6 | TRBV13 | NA | CASSLGQRLSSPLHF | TGTGCCAGCAGCTTGGGACAAAGACTCTCCTCACCCCTCCACTTT
NA | TRBJ1-1 | TRBV29-1 | NA | CTSGGTEAFF | TGCACCTCTGGGGGGACTGAAGCTTTCTTT
NA | TRBJ1-3 | TRBV11-2 | NA | CASTQGNTIYF | TGTGCCAGCACCCAAGGGAACACCATATATTTT